The 9 T cell receptor beta chains listed next were all sequenced from one sample in a study of T cell repertoires in cytomegalovirus infection. Via MiXCR, TCRdb re-called the reads, giving one row per CDR3 protein. The sample lists about 830,000 distinct CDR3 sequences; over 25% were seen once. The antigens of these receptors remain unknown. The specimen was cultured CD8+ T cells from PBMCs, collected from culture after CMV antigen stimulation. All receptors come from a human donor in good health (CMV status not recorded). Some clones in this sample may be carry-over from other donors' samples.

This chain joins TRBV27 and TRBJ2-5, with D perhaps TRBD2 (5 bases). In germline, CDR1 is MNHEY, CDR2 SMNVEV (reference sequence). CDR3 length equals 15 residues. The V end lost 3 bases, the J end lost 2 bases, and 13 bases lay between the germline ends. The CDR3 region is CASSFKGPGQETQYF. The CDR3 bases are TGTGCCAGCAGTTTTAAGGGCCCGGGGCAAGAGACCCAGTACTTC.

This clonotype turned up a few times. The chain has TRBV6-1 and TRBJ2-3, with D maybe TRBD1 (6 bases). V was clipped by 4 bases and J by 5 bases, with 16 bases between them. The CDR3 spans 15 residues. CDR1 and CDR2 from the germline V gene are MNHNS and SASEGT. The DNA for the CDR3 is TGTGCCAGCAGTGGAATGCTTACACAGGGAGATACGCAGTATTTT. Protein sequence: CASSGMLTQGDTQYF.

The chain combines TRBV7-2 with TRBJ2-3, with 7 bases that match TRBD2. The V gene's germline CDR1 is SGHTA and CDR2 FQGNSA. The CDR3 extends over 16 amino acids. The V gene end was trimmed by 7 bases and the J gene end by 1 base; junction bases not matched to a gene: 11. CDR3 DNA: TGTGCCAGCAACCCTCTAGCGGTCGAGGGCACAGATACGCAGTATTTT. Translated, it gives CASNPLAVEGTDTQYF.

This clonotype has ten or more counts. The V call is TRBV27, the J call TRBJ2-2; D not certain. V was trimmed by 6 bases and J by 6 bases, leaving 8 bases between them. Germline-derived CDR1 and CDR2 are MNHEY and SMNVEV (reference sequence). The CDR3 extends over 12 amino acids. In nucleotides, the CDR3 is TGTGCCAGCAGCCCGCGATCCGGGGAGCTGTTTTTT. It is translated as CASSPRSGELFF.

This clonotype was recorded a few times. The gene calls are TRBV7-6 and TRBJ1-1, with TRBD1 matching 11 bases. The germline V gene has CDR1 SGHVS and CDR2 FNYEAQ. The CDR3 is made up of 16 amino acids. V lost 1 base and J lost 3; bases outside the gene matches: 4. CDR3 sequence reads: CASSLGTGGVYTEAFF. CDR3 nucleotide sequence: TGTGCCAGCAGCTTAGGGACAGGGGGCGTGTACACTGAAGCTTTCTTT.

V usage is TRBV5-5 and J usage is TRBJ2-1; the match to TRBD2 covers 13 bases. From germline, CDR1 is SGHKS and CDR2 YYEKEE (reference sequence). The CDR3 totals 20 residues. V lost 2 bases and J lost 1; bases outside the gene matches: 12. DNA for the CDR3: TGTGCCAGCAGCTTCCAACTAGCGGGGGGGCTAAGGGATTCCTACAATGAGCAGTTCTTC. Translating gives CASSFQLAGGLRDSYNEQFF.

This clonotype was detected a few times. The rearrangement links TRBV7-8 to TRBJ1-5, with D possibly matching TRBD1 (5 bases). Per the germline V gene, CDR1 is SGHVS and CDR2 is FQNEAQ. The CDR3 extends over 15 amino acids. With 5 bases removed from V and 6 bases from J, the gap between germline ends came to 17 bases. The CDR3 nucleotides read TGTGCCAGCAGCCCTGGAGGGCAGGGAAGTCAGCCCCAGCATTTT. It translates to CASSPGGQGSQPQHF.

This clonotype was seen ten or more times. The chain couples TRBV7-2 to TRBJ2-1; 10 positions match TRBD2. The CDR3 runs 16 residues. V shed 4 bases, J shed 8 bases, and the junction held 11 bases outside the gene matches. Germline loops: CDR1 SGHTA, CDR2 FQGNSA. CDR3 amino acids: CASSWLAGVLGDEQFF. Here the CDR3 DNA reads TGTGCCAGCAGCTGGCTAGCGGGGGTTTTGGGGGATGAGCAGTTCTTC.

The V call is TRBV19, the J call TRBJ1-6, with a tentative D call TRBD1 (6 bases). V was pared by 5 bases and J by 7 bases, with 12 bases between. The V gene's germline CDR1 is LNHDA and CDR2 SQIVND (reference sequence). CDR3 size: 14 residues. The CDR3 coding sequence is TGTGCCAGTAGTGGCAGGGGTCAGAATTCACCCCTCCACTTT. Protein product: CASSGRGQNSPLHF.